Sequencing of this T cell receptor (beta chain) was carried out in a study of blood T cells in healthy people across ages. Whole-study findings and limits: More naive CD4+ cells and higher diversity marked long-lived donors relative to aged donors.

A second PCR of about 7 to 11 cycles used a sample-barcoded 5' primer and a J-beta primer mix. TCRdb re-analysed the 5' RACE reads in MiXCR, keeping a single row per CDR3 protein. The table records about 1.8 million distinct CDR3 sequences, about 50% of them present only once. V was shortened by 7 bases and J by 0 bases, with 16 bases between the two germline ends. The CDR3 runs 15 residues. Germline V gives CDR1 MNHEY, CDR2 SVGAGI. This clonotype showed up just a few times. Its target is not known. The receptor was derived from a woman aged 40 to 55 in good health. The sample consisted of blood. The V call is TRBV6-5, the J call TRBJ2-7; D perhaps matches TRBD2 (7 bases). The CDR3 region is CASTPSRGPSYEQYF. CDR3 nucleotide sequence: TGTGCCAGCACCCCATCGCGGGGGCCCTCCTACGAGCAGTACTTC.